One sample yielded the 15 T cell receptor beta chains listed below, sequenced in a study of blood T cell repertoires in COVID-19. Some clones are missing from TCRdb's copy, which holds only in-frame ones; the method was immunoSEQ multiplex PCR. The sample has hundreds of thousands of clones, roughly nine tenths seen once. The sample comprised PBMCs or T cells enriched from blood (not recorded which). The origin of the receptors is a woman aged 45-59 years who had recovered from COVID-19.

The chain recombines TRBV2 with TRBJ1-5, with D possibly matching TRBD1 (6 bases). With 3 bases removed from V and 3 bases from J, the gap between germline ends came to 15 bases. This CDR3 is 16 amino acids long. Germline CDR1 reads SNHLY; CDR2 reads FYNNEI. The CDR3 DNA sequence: TGTGCCAGCAGTGAGAGATCATCAGGGGACAATCAGCCCCAGCATTTT. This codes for CASSERSSGDNQPQHF.

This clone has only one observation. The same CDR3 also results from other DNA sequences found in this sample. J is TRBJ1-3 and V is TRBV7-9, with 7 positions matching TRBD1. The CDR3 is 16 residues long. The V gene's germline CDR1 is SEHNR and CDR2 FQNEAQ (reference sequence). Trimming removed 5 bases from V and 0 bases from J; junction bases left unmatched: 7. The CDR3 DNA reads TGTGCCAGCAGCCTGGGACAGCCTTCCTCTGGAAACACCATATATTTT. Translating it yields CASSLGQPSSGNTIYF.

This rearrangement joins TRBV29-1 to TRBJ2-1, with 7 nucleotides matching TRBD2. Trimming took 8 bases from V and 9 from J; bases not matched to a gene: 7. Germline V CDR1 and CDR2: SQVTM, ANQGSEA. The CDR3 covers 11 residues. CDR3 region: CSQGEGTEQFF. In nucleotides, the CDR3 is TGCAGCCAAGGGGAGGGGACTGAGCAGTTCTTC.

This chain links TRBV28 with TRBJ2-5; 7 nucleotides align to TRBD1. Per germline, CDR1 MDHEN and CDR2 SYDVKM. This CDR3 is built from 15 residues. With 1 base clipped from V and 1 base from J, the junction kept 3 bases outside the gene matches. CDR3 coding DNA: TGTGCCAGCAGTTTATTCGGGACAGCCCAAGAGACCCAGTACTTC. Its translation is CASSLFGTAQETQYF.

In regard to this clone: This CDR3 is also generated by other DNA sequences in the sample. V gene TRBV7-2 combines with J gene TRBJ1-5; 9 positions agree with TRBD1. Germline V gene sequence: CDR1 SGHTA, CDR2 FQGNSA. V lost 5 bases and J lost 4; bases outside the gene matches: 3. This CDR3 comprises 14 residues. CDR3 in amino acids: CASSLGTGNQPQHF. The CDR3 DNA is TGTGCCAGCAGCCTGGGGACAGGGAATCAGCCCCAGCATTTT.

CDR3 coding DNA: TGCGCCAGCAGCCAAAGGACAGCGAACACTGAAGCTTTCTTT. It codes for CASSQRTANTEAFF. This sequence joins TRBV4-1 and TRBJ1-1, with D perhaps matching TRBD1 (6 bases). This CDR3 contains 14 residues. The germline V gene encodes CDR1 MGHRA and CDR2 YSYEKL. Trimming removed 2 bases at V and 1 base at J, with 8 bases between.

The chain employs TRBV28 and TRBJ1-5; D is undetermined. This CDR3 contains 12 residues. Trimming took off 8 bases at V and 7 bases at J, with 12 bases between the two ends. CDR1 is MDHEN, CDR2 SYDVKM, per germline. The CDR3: CASGLYGQPQHF. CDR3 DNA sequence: TGTGCCAGCGGGCTCTACGGCCAGCCCCAGCATTTT.

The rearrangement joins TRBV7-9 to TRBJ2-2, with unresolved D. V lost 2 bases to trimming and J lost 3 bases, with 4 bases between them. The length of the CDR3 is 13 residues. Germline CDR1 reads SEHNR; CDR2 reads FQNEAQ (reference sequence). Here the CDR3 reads CASSLQDTGELFF. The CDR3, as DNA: TGTGCCAGCAGCTTACAGGACACCGGGGAGCTGTTTTTT.

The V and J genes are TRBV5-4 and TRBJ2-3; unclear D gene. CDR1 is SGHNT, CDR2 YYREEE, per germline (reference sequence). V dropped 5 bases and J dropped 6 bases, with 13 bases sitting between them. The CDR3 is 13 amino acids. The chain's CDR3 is CASRAGPQDTQYF. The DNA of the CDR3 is TGTGCCAGCAGGGCTGGGCCTCAGGATACGCAGTATTTT.

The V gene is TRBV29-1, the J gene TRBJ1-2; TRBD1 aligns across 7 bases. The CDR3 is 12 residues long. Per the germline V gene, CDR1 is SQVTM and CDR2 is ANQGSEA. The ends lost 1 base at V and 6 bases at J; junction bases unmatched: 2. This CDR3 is CSVEGGGDGYTF. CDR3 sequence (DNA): TGCAGCGTTGAAGGAGGGGGCGATGGCTACACCTTC.

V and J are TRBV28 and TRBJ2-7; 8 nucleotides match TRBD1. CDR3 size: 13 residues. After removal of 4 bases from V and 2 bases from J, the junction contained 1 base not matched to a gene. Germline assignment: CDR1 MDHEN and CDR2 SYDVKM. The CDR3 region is CASSWDRTYEQYF. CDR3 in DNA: TGTGCCAGCAGTTGGGACAGGACCTACGAGCAGTACTTC.

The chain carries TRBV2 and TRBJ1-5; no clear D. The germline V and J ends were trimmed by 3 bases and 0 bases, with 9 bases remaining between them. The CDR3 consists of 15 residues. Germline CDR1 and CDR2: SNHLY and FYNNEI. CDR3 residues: CASSDITGSNQPQHF. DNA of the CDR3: TGTGCCAGCAGTGATATCACCGGTAGCAATCAGCCCCAGCATTTT.

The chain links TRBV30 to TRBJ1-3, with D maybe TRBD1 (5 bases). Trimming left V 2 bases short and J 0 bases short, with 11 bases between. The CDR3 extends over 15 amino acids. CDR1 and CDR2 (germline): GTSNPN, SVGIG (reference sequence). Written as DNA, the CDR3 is TGTGCCTGGAGTCTAGACAGCTACTCTGGAAACACCATATATTTT. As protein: CAWSLDSYSGNTIYF.

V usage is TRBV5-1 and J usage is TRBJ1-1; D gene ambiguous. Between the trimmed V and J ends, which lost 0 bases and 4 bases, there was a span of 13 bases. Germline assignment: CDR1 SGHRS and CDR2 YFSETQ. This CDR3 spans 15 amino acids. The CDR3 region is CASSLVGGVSTEAFF. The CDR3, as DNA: TGCGCCAGCAGCTTGGTTGGCGGGGTAAGCACTGAAGCTTTCTTT. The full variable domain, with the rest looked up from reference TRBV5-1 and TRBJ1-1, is KAGVTQTPRYLIKTRGQQVTLSCSPISGHRSVSWYQQTPGQGLQFLFEYFSETQRNKGNFPGRFSGRQFSNSRSEMNVSTLELGDSALYLCASSLVGGVSTEAFFGQGTRLTVV.

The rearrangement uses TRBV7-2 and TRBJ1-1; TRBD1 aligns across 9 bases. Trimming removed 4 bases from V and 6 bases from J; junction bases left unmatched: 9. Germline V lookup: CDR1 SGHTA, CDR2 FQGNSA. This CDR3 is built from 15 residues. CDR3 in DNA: TGTGCCAGCAGCTCATACAGGGGGCTCGGGGCTGAAGCTTTCTTT. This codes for CASSSYRGLGAEAFF.